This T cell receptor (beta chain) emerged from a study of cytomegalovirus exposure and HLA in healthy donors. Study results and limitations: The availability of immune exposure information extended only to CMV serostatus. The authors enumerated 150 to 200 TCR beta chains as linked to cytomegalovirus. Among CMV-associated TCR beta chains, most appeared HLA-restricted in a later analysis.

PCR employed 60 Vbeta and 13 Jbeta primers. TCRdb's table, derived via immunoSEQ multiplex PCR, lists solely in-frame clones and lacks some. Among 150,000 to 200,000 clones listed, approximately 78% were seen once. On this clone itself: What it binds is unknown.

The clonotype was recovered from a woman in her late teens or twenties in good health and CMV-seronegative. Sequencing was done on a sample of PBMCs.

In nucleotides, the CDR3 is TGTGCCAGCAGCTTGGGACTAGCGGGGGTTAAGAACACCGGGGAGCTGTTTTTT. It is translated as CASSLGLAGVKNTGELFF. V and J are TRBV5-4 and TRBJ2-2; the match to TRBD2 covers 12 bases. The J segment lost 1 base and the V segment lost 0 bases, leaving 4 bases of the junction unmatched. This CDR3 region has 18 residues. CDR1 is SGHNT and CDR2 is YYREEE in the germline V gene (reference sequence).